These T cell receptor beta chains were read from a single sample in a study of CD8 T cells in ankylosing spondylitis. TCRdb ran MiXCR on the 5' RACE reads and lists one entry per CDR3 protein. The sample consists of about 92,000 distinct CDR3 sequences, 8.5% to 9% of them appearing once. Sequencing was done on a sample of blood, either unsorted or a sorted T cell fraction (not recorded which). These receptors all come from a male donor with ankylosing spondylitis or in good health (not recorded which). The CDR3 runs from the conserved cysteine through the conserved F or W. A D gene is named only where the DNA matches it firmly. Only some rows state a clone size, as once, few, many or a class for expanded clones.

v_gene	d_gene	j_gene	abundance	CDR3nt	CDR3aa
TRBV9	TRBD1	TRBJ1-1	many	TGTGCCAGCAGCGTAACAGGGGGCACTGAAGCTTTCTTT	CASSVTGGTEAFF
TRBV5-1	NA	TRBJ1-4	many	TGCGCCAGCAGCTTGGTTTCAGGGGCCGAAAAACTGTTTTTT	CASSLVSGAEKLFF
TRBV5-6	NA	TRBJ1-5	few	TGTGCCAGCAGCTTCCCGGGGGAGCCCCAGCATTTT	CASSFPGEPQHF
TRBV7-3	TRBD2	TRBJ2-3	many	TGTGCCAGCAGCTCTAGCGGGGGGACCCCACCAGATACGCAGTATTTT	CASSSSGGTPPDTQYF
TRBV10-3	NA	TRBJ2-3	many	TGTGCCATCAATGCCCTTCCGACTAGCACAGATACGCAGTATTTT	CAINALPTSTDTQYF
TRBV12-3/TRBV12-4	NA	TRBJ2-7	few	TGTGCCAGCAGCCTAGGGGGACTCTCAACCTACGAGCAGTACTTC	CASSLGGLSTYEQYF
TRBV24-1	TRBD2	TRBJ2-1	many	TGTGCCACCAGTGATTTGGTGCGGGGGGGACCGCAGGAGCAGTTCTTC	CATSDLVRGGPQEQFF
TRBV29-1	NA	TRBJ2-7	many	TGCAGCGCCCTTGGGGTAGGTCGGAGCTACGAGCAGTACTTC	CSALGVGRSYEQYF
TRBV9	NA	TRBJ1-2	medium-sized	TGTGCCAGCAGCGCCGGATACGGGGAAGCTAACTATGGCTACACCTTC	CASSAGYGEANYGYTF
TRBV6-5	TRBD2	TRBJ2-4	many	TGTGCCAGCAGTTACTCGAGGGGCGGGGGTAACATTCAGTACTTC	CASSYSRGGGNIQYF
TRBV11-3	NA	TRBJ1-6	many	TGTGCCAGCAGCCCTACAGCGGGATCGGATTCACCCCTCCACTTT	CASSPTAGSDSPLHF
TRBV7-6	NA	TRBJ1-1	many	TGTGCCAGCAAATCACAAGGGAACACTGAAGCTTTCTTT	CASKSQGNTEAFF
TRBV20-1	TRBD2	TRBJ2-1	many	TGCAGTGCTAGAGTTGTGCGGGGGAGCTCCTACAATGAGCAGTTCTTC	CSARVVRGSSYNEQFF
TRBV7-9	NA	TRBJ1-1	many	TGTGCCAGTTCGACAGCAACGAACACTGAAGCTTTCTTT	CASSTATNTEAFF
TRBV10-3	NA	TRBJ2-7	NA	TGTGCCATCAGTGAAGGAGGGGGGGGATACGAGCAGTACTTC	CAISEGGGGYEQYF
TRBV6-5	TRBD1	TRBJ2-5	few	TGTGCCAGCAGTTACGGGACAGGGGCCTTGGAGACCCAGTACTTC	CASSYGTGALETQYF
TRBV19	TRBD1	TRBJ2-5	many	TGTGCCAGTAGTGCCCCTAGGGGGCTGGAGACCCAGTACTTC	CASSAPRGLETQYF
TRBV29-1	NA	TRBJ1-1	many	TGCAGCGTTGAAGGTGGGGTGAACACTGAAGCTTTCTTT	CSVEGGVNTEAFF
TRBV4-1	NA	TRBJ1-2	many	TGCGCCAGCAGCCAAGAACCAGGGCGAGCTAACTATGGCTACACCTTC	CASSQEPGRANYGYTF
TRBV11-1	NA	TRBJ2-7	many	TGTGCCAGCAGCTATAACCGGGACAACGAGCAGTACTTC	CASSYNRDNEQYF
TRBV5-5	TRBD1	TRBJ1-5	many	TGTGCCAGCAGCTATGGGACAGGGTATAGCAATCAGCCCCAGCATTTT	CASSYGTGYSNQPQHF
TRBV11-3	NA	TRBJ1-5	many	TGTGCCAGCAGCCCTTGGTCCGTGAGTCAGCCCCAGCATTTT	CASSPWSVSQPQHF
TRBV7-3	NA	TRBJ1-6	many	TGTGCCAGCAGCTTAAGCCGAGGGAATAATTCACCCCTCCACTTT	CASSLSRGNNSPLHF